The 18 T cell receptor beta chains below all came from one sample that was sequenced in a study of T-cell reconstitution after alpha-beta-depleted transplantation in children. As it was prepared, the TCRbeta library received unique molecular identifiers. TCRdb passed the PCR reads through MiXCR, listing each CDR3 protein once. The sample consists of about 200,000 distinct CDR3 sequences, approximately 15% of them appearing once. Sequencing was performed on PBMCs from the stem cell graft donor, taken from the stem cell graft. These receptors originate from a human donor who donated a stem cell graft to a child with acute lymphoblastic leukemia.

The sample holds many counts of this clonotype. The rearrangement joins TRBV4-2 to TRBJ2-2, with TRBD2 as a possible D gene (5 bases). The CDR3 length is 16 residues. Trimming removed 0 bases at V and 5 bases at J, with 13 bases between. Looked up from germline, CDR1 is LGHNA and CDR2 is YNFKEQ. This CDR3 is CASSQEGGLETGELFF. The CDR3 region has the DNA TGTGCCAGCAGCCAAGAGGGTGGACTTGAAACCGGGGAGCTGTTTTTT.

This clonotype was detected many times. CDR3 amino acids: CSARGLAGVLTDTQYF. For the CDR3, the DNA is TGCAGTGCTAGAGGACTAGCGGGAGTTTTGACAGATACGCAGTATTTT. This rearrangement joins TRBV20-1 to TRBJ2-3, with 12 bases lining up with TRBD2. The CDR3 is 16 amino acids. CDR1 DFQATT and CDR2 SNEGSKA come from the germline V gene (reference sequence). J lost 3 bases, V lost 1 base, and 5 bases had no gene match.

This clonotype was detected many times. For the CDR3, the DNA is TGCGCCAGCAGCTTGGGGCTAGCGGGATCAGAGTCCTACGAGCAGTACTTC. Translating it yields CASSLGLAGSESYEQYF. The chain joins TRBV5-1 to TRBJ2-7; 9 bases match TRBD2. This CDR3 is built from 17 residues. CDR1 SGHRS and CDR2 YFSETQ come from the germline V gene. Trimming cost V 0 bases and J 1 base; bases outside gene matches: 8.

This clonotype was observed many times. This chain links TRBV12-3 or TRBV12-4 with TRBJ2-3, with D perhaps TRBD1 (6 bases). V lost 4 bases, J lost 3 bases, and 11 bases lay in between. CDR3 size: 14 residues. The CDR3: CASSSAGVTDTQYF. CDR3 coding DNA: TGTGCCAGCAGTTCCGCAGGGGTGACAGATACGCAGTATTTT.

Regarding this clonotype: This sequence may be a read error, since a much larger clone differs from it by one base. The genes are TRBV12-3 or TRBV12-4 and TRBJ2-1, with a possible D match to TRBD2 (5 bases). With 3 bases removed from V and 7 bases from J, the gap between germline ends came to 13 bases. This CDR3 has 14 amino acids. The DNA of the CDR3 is TGTGCCAGCAGTTTTTACGGGATGGAAAATGAGCAGTTCTTC. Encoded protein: CASSFYGMENEQFF.

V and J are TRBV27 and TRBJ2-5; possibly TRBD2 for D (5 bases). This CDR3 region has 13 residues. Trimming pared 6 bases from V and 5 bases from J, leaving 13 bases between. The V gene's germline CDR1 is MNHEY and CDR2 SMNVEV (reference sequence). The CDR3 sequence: CASRSGSVETQYF. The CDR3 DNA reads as TGTGCCAGCAGATCGGGGTCCGTGGAGACCCAGTACTTC.

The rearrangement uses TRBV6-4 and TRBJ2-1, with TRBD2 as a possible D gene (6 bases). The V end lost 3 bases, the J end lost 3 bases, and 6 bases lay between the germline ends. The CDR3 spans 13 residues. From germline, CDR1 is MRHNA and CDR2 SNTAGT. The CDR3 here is CASSEDYYNEQFF. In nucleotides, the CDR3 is TGTGCCAGCAGTGAGGACTACTACAATGAGCAGTTCTTC.

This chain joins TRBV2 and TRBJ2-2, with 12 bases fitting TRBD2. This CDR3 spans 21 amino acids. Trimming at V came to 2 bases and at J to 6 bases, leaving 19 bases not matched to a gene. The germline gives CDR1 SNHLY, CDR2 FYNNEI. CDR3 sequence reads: CASSESHVGPGLAGTAGELFF. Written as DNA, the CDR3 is TGTGCCAGCAGTGAATCCCACGTAGGCCCTGGACTAGCGGGAACGGCCGGGGAGCTGTTTTTT.

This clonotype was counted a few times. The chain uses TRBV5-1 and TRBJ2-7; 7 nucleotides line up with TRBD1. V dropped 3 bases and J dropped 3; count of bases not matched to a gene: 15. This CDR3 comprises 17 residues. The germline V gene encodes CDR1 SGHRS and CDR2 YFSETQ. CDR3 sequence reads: CASSSFLYRGGNYEQYF. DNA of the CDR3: TGCGCCAGCAGCTCCTTTCTCTACAGGGGCGGAAACTACGAGCAGTACTTC.

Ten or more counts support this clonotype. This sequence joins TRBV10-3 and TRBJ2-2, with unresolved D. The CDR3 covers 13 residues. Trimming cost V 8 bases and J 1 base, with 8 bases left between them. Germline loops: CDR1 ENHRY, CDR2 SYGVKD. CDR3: CAIAPGNTGELFF. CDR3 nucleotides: TGTGCCATCGCACCTGGGAACACCGGGGAGCTGTTTTTT.

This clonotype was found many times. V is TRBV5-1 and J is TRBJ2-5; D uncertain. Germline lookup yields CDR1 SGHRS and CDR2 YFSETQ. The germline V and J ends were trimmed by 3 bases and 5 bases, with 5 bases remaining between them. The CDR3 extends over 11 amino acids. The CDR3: CASSSPETQYF. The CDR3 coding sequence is TGCGCCAGCAGCTCTCCCGAGACCCAGTACTTC.

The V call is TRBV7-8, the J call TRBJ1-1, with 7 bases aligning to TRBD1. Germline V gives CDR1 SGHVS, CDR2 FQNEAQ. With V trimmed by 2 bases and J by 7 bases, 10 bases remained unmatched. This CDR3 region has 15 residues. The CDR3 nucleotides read TGTGCCAGCAGCTTAAACTCCAGGGGGAAAGGTGAAGCTTTCTTT. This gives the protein CASSLNSRGKGEAFF.

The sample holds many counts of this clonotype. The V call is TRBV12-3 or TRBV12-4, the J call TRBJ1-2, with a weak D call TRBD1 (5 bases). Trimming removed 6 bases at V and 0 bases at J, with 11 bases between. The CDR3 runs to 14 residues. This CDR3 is CASSRQTANYGYTF. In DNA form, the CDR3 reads TGTGCCAGCAGCAGACAGACGGCTAACTATGGCTACACCTTC.

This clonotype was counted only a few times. CDR3 sequence: CAISEPGQGLSETQYF. The DNA of the CDR3 is TGTGCCATCAGTGAACCGGGACAGGGTCTTTCGGAGACCCAGTACTTC. The chain has TRBV10-3 and TRBJ2-5; TRBD1 aligns across 9 bases. Germline assignment: CDR1 ENHRY and CDR2 SYGVKD. Trimming at V came to 3 bases and at J to 5 bases, leaving 10 bases not matched to a gene. There are 16 residues in the CDR3.

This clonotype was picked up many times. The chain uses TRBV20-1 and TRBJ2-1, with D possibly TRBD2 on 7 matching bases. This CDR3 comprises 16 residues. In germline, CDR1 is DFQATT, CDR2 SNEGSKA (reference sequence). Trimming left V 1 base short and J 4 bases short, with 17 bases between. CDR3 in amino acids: CSARVGGPLRYNEQFF. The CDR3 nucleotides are TGCAGTGCTAGAGTCGGGGGGCCACTTCGTTACAATGAGCAGTTCTTC.

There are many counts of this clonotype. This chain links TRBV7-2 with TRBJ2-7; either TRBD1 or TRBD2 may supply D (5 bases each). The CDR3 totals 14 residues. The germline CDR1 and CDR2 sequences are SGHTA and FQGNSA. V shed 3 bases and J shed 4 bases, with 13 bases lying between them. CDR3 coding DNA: TGTGCCAGCAGCTTGGCAGCGGCAGGGTACGAGCAGTACTTC. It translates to CASSLAAAGYEQYF.

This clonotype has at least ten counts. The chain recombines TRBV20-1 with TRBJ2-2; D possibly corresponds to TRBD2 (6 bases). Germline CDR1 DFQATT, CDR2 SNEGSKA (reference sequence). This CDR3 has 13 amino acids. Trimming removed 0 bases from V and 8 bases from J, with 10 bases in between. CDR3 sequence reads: CSARDNGGGELFF. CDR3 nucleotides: TGCAGTGCTAGAGATAACGGAGGGGGGGAGCTGTTTTTT.

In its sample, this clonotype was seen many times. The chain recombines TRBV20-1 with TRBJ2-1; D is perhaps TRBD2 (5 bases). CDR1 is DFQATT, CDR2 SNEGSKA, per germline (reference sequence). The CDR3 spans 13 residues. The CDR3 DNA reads TGCAGCCTAGGAGGAATCTCCTACAATGAGCAGTTCTTC. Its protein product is CSLGGISYNEQFF.